The clone carrying this T cell receptor (beta chain) was found a few times. Germline lookup yields CDR1 SNHLY and CDR2 FYNNEI. V lost 6 bases to trimming and J lost 11 bases, with 19 bases between them. CDR3 length equals 13 residues. This entry belongs to a study of blood T cell repertoires in COVID-19. On the study more broadly: The United States, Italy and Spain were the sources of the acute and convalescent COVID-19 samples. Nucleic acid was either cDNA or gDNA, and it came from T cells, B-cell-depleted T cells, or PBMCs.

The protocol was immunoSEQ multiplex PCR, while the TCRdb copy is restricted to in-frame clones and leaves out a portion. Among about 190,000 clones listed, around 80% were seen once. Everyone who took part was roughly 18 to 89 years old, and they came from 24 US areas. Participant reports of clinical history set cohort assignment. The sample comprised PBMCs or T cells enriched from blood (not recorded which). The TCR originated in a woman aged 50 to 65 with acute COVID-19. This chain links TRBV2 with TRBJ1-1; D gene ambiguous. This chain's CDR3 is CASSLSFSSGAFF. CDR3 DNA: TGTGCCAGCAGCCTATCCTTTTCCTCCGGTGCTTTCTTT.